This T cell receptor beta chain was captured by sequencing in a study of blood T cell repertoires in COVID-19. Overall study context: Acute-phase and convalescent COVID-19 samples originated in the United States, Italy and Spain. T cells, B-cell-depleted T cells, or PBMCs supplied cDNA or gDNA.

Clones were sequenced by immunoSEQ multiplex PCR, and TCRdb holds only the in-frame ones, with some missing. The table includes 30,000 to 50,000 clones, about nine tenths detected once. Germline lookup yields CDR1 SNHLY and CDR2 FYNNEI. V lost 1 base and J lost 8, with 8 bases in between. This CDR3 region has 12 residues. Sequenced: peripheral blood. This clonotype was obtained from a man between 45 and 60 years old with active or convalescent COVID-19. The chain joins TRBV2 to TRBJ1-1; no clear D gene. CDR3 sequence reads: CASSEGTGEAFF. CDR3 nucleotides: TGTGCCAGCAGTGAAGGAACGGGGGAAGCTTTCTTT.